The clone carrying this T cell receptor (beta chain) showed up just a few times. Original handling: Estimates of nucleated cell counts were drawn from the amplification of reference gene primers. Libraries were prepared by immunoSEQ multiplex PCR; TCRdb keeps only in-frame clonotypes and omits some of them. V, J and clone size were drawn from that table, and D and trimming were deduced from the DNA. The repertoire holds about 280,000 clones, approximately 84% seen once, with roughly 2.1% in the top ten. Germline lookup yields CDR1 MNHNY and CDR2 SVGAGI (reference sequence). The CDR3 has 14 amino acids. V dropped 2 bases and J dropped 4 bases, with 9 bases sitting between them. The data stem from a study of blood T cell repertoires in COVID-19. Study as a whole: The United States, Italy and Spain provided the acute and convalescent COVID-19 samples. In each case, the material was cDNA or gDNA derived from T cells, B-cell-depleted T cells, or PBMCs.

Material: peripheral blood. The chain employs TRBV6-6 and TRBJ2-1, with D unclear. This receptor was identified in a woman aged 25 to 39 who had recovered from COVID-19. Here the CDR3 reads CASSYGPDYNEQFF. In DNA, the CDR3 is TGTGCCAGCAGTTACGGGCCTGATTACAATGAGCAGTTCTTC.